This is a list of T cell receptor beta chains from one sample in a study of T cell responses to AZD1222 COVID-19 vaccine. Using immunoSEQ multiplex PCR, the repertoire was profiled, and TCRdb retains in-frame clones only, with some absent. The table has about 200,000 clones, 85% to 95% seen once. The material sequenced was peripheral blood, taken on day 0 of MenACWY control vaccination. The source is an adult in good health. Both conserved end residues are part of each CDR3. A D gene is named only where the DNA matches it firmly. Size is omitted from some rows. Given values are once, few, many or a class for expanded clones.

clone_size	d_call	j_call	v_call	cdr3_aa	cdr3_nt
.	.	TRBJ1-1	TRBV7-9	CASSSDSRNTEAFF	TGTGCCAGCAGCTCCGACAGTCGGAACACTGAAGCTTTCTTT
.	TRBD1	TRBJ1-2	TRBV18	CASQLPGGSDYGYTF	TGTGCCAGCCAACTACCAGGGGGCTCGGACTATGGCTACACCTTC
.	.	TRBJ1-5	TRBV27	CASSAGNQPQHF	TGTGCCAGCAGCGCCGGGAATCAGCCCCAGCATTTT
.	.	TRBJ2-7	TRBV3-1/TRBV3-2	CASSHGGSYEQYF	TGTGCCAGCAGTCACGGAGGGTCCTACGAGCAGTACTTC
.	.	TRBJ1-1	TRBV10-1	CASTLYPKLNTEAFF	TGCGCCAGCACATTATACCCGAAGTTGAACACTGAAGCTTTCTTT
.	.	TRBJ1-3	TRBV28	CASSFGNTIYF	TGTGCCAGCAGTTTTGGTAACACCATATATTTT
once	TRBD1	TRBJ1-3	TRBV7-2	CASSLGQGSGNTIYF	TGTGCCAGCAGCTTAGGACAGGGCTCTGGAAACACCATATATTTT
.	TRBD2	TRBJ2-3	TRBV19	CASSRLAGSTDTQYF	TGTGCCAGTAGTCGGCTAGCGGGAAGCACAGATACGCAGTATTTT
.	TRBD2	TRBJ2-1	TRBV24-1	CATSDSLPRTSGGYNEQFF	TGTGCCACCAGTGATTCCCTTCCCAGGACTAGCGGGGGATACAATGAGCAGTTCTTC
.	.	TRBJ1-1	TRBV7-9	CANTAYQVDGTEAFF	TGTGCCAACACAGCTTATCAGGTGGATGGCACTGAAGCTTTCTTT
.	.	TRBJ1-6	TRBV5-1	CASSYDSNSPLHF	TGCGCCAGCAGCTACGACAGCAATTCACCCCTCCACTTT
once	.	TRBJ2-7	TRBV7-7	CASSRDFKYEQYF	TGTGCTAGCAGCCGGGACTTCAAATACGAGCAGTACTTC
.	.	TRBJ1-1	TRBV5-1	CASSLVGGPMNTEAFF	TGCGCCAGCAGCTTGGTCGGGGGACCCATGAACACTGAAGCTTTCTTT
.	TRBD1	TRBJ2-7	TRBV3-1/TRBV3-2	CASSRGQGYEQYF	TGTGCCAGCAGCCGAGGACAGGGCTACGAGCAGTACTTC